The 32 T cell receptor beta chains below come from one sample, sequenced in a study of blood T cell repertoires in COVID-19. The protocol was immunoSEQ multiplex PCR, while the TCRdb copy is restricted to in-frame clones and leaves out a portion. The sample carries hundreds of thousands of clones, less than 90% recorded once. The sample comprised PBMCs or T cells enriched from blood (not recorded which). All receptors come from a woman in her twenties or thirties who had been exposed to COVID-19.

The chain is built from TRBV28 and TRBJ1-2; possibly TRBD1 for D (5 bases). Germline V gene sequence: CDR1 MDHEN, CDR2 SYDVKM. The CDR3 spans 16 residues. Trimming took off 6 bases at V and 5 bases at J, with 22 bases between the two ends. The CDR3 region is CASRRQRFFSFYGYTF. The CDR3 DNA reads TGTGCCAGCAGACGACAGCGCTTTTTCTCCTTTTATGGCTACACCTTC.

The rearrangement joins TRBV11-2 to TRBJ2-2, with D perhaps matching TRBD2 (5 bases). The CDR3 is made up of 18 amino acids. Trimming left V 7 bases short and J 0 bases short, with 21 bases between. Germline loops: CDR1 SGHAT, CDR2 FQNNGV. This chain's CDR3 is CASTVSVRGSPNTGELFF. The CDR3 DNA reads as TGTGCCAGCACCGTATCGGTTCGCGGGTCCCCGAACACCGGGGAGCTGTTTTTT.

The chain employs TRBV5-4 and TRBJ2-7, with 8 bases aligning to TRBD1. Germline V gene lookup returns CDR1 SGHNT and CDR2 YYREEE (reference sequence). The junction had 7 bases not matched to a gene; V was cut back by 2 bases and J by 6 bases. The CDR3 has 14 residues. The CDR3, as DNA: TGTGCCAGCAGCTTCCGGGACAGGCATAGCGAGCAGTACTTC. It translates to CASSFRDRHSEQYF.

The V gene is TRBV14, the J gene TRBJ2-2; weak D call: TRBD1 (6 bases). The CDR3 is 16 amino acids. Germline V gives CDR1 SGHDN, CDR2 FVKESK. Trimming cost V 4 bases and J 0 bases, with 12 bases left between them. This chain's CDR3 is CASSRRTAANTGELFF. The CDR3 nucleotides read TGTGCCAGCAGCCGAAGGACAGCCGCGAACACCGGGGAGCTGTTTTTT.

This clone turned up a few times. V usage is TRBV2 and J usage is TRBJ1-5; D not certain. The V gene's germline CDR1 is SNHLY and CDR2 FYNNEI. This CDR3 region has 15 residues. V dropped 6 bases and J dropped 1 base, with 13 bases sitting between them. The CDR3 nucleotides are TGTGCCAGCAGGGCGGGCTCTGGGAGCAATCAGCCCCAGCATTTT. Its protein product is CASRAGSGSNQPQHF.

The rearrangement uses TRBV19 and TRBJ1-5; D is uncertain. The CDR3 spans 17 residues. The germline gives CDR1 LNHDA, CDR2 SQIVND (reference sequence). The ends were cut back, 1 base at V and 3 bases at J, with 16 bases in the middle. CDR3 residues: CASSIARGLTSNQPQHF. The CDR3 nucleotides read TGTGCCAGTAGTATAGCCCGCGGTCTAACCTCCAATCAGCCCCAGCATTTT.

This clone turned up a few times. V is TRBV24-1 and J is TRBJ2-7; TRBD2 matches at 9 bases. Germline assignment: CDR1 KGHDR and CDR2 SFDVKD. This CDR3 has 15 residues. The J segment lost 3 bases and the V segment lost 4 bases, leaving 6 bases of the junction unmatched. The DNA of the CDR3 is TGTGCCACCAGTGACGATAGCGGGGGAGGCTACGAGCAGTACTTC. Translating gives CATSDDSGGGYEQYF.

This sequence joins TRBV27 and TRBJ1-2, with a tentative D call TRBD1 (5 bases). CDR3 length: 15 amino acids. Germline CDR1 is MNHEY and CDR2 is SMNVEV (reference sequence). The germline V and J ends were trimmed by 4 bases and 6 bases, with 18 bases remaining between them. The DNA of the CDR3 is TGTGCCAGCAGTTCGGGACGGTACTGGAGGGATGGCTACACCTTC. Translating it yields CASSSGRYWRDGYTF.

This clone was counted a few times. This CDR3 reads CASSPTGWGGYTF. For the CDR3, the DNA is TGTGCCAGCAGCCCGACAGGTTGGGGTGGCTACACCTTC. This chain connects TRBV12-3 or TRBV12-4 to TRBJ1-2, with a possible D match to TRBD1 (6 bases). The CDR3 has 13 residues. V lost 6 bases to trimming and J lost 7 bases, with 15 bases between them.

The chain links TRBV30 to TRBJ1-3, with TRBD1 as a possible D gene (6 bases). CDR3 length equals 15 residues. Germline V lookup: CDR1 GTSNPN, CDR2 SVGIG (reference sequence). Trimming pared 5 bases from V and 0 bases from J, leaving 14 bases between. CDR3 loop: CAWGTTGSSGNTIYF. The CDR3 nucleotides read TGTGCCTGGGGGACTACAGGGAGCTCTGGAAACACCATATATTTT.

The chain combines TRBV5-4 with TRBJ2-3; D is perhaps TRBD1 (8 bases). V was cut by 4 bases and J by 3 bases, with 18 bases left in between. CDR1 is SGHNT, CDR2 YYREEE, per germline (reference sequence). This CDR3 is 16 amino acids long. CDR3 region: CASSQGDRGGTDTQYF. CDR3 nucleotide sequence: TGTGCCAGCAGCCAGGGCGACAGGGGAGGGACAGATACGCAGTATTTT. Full variable domain (outside the CDR3, taken from reference TRBV5-4 and TRBJ2-3): ETGVTQSPTHLIKTRGQQVTLRCSSQSGHNTVSWYQQALGQGPQFIFQYYREEENGRGNFPPRFSGLQFPNYSSELNVNALELDDSALYLCASSQGDRGGTDTQYFGPGTRLTVL.

The rearrangement joins TRBV5-1 to TRBJ2-2; possible D gene TRBD2, 5 bases. The V gene's germline CDR1 is SGHRS and CDR2 YFSETQ. The CDR3 is 15 amino acids. V was clipped by 1 base and J by 4 bases, with 11 bases between them. The CDR3: CASSLRGSGTGELFF. The CDR3 coding sequence is TGCGCCAGCAGCTTGAGAGGGAGCGGCACCGGGGAGCTGTTTTTT.

The chain recombines TRBV23-1 with TRBJ2-1; 8 bases are a match to TRBD1. TRBV23-1 is treated as an ORF (open reading frame) with a function not yet certain. V lost 2 bases, J lost 4 bases, and 4 bases stayed unmatched. The CDR3 covers 15 residues. Written as DNA, the CDR3 is TGCGCCAGCAGTCAAACGGGACAGGTATACAATGAGCAGTTCTTC. As protein: CASSQTGQVYNEQFF.

This chain links TRBV3-1 (or the pseudogene TRBV3-2) with TRBJ2-3; 9 bases map to TRBD1. This CDR3 is built from 15 residues. J gave up 1 base and V 1 base, and 0 bases lay outside the gene matches. CDR1 is LGHDT and CDR2 is YNNKEL in the germline V gene (reference sequence). The CDR3, as DNA: TGTGCCAGCAGCCAAGGGACAGGGGGCACAGATACGCAGTATTTT. It translates to CASSQGTGGTDTQYF.

The V gene is TRBV7-3, the J gene TRBJ1-1; TRBD1 agrees at 7 bases. This CDR3 has 15 amino acids. Germline V gives CDR1 SGHTA, CDR2 FQGTGA. V gave up 2 bases and J gave up 4 bases; unmatched junction bases: 7. CDR3 region: CASSLSSGGSTEAFF. CDR3 nucleotide sequence: TGTGCCAGCAGCTTATCCTCAGGGGGGAGCACTGAAGCTTTCTTT.

V usage is TRBV2 and J usage is TRBJ1-2; 7 nucleotides line up with TRBD1. Per the germline V gene, CDR1 is SNHLY and CDR2 is FYNNEI. The CDR3 covers 14 residues. V lost 2 bases, J lost 2 bases, and 2 bases stayed unmatched. CDR3 protein: CASSEQGENYGYTF. The DNA for the CDR3 is TGTGCCAGCAGTGAACAGGGGGAGAACTATGGCTACACCTTC.

The genes are TRBV11-3 and TRBJ2-7, with unresolved D. Germline V CDR1 and CDR2: SGHNT, YENEEA. CDR3 size: 16 residues. The ends were cut back, 1 base at V and 4 bases at J, with 17 bases in the middle. The CDR3 is CASSLGLRSNYYEQYF. CDR3 nucleotides: TGTGCCAGCAGCTTAGGACTTAGGTCAAATTATTACGAGCAGTACTTC.

The rearrangement links TRBV19 to TRBJ1-2, with D maybe TRBD1 (5 bases). The CDR3 runs to 14 residues. Per the germline V gene, CDR1 is LNHDA and CDR2 is SQIVND (reference sequence). Trimming removed 7 bases from V and 4 bases from J, with 16 bases in between. The chain's CDR3 is CASNDGGVLYGYTF. The CDR3 coding sequence is TGTGCCAGTAATGATGGAGGGGTCCTCTATGGCTACACCTTC. The full variable domain, rest sourced from reference TRBV19 and TRBJ1-2, is DGGITQSPKYLFRKEGQNVTLSCEQNLNHDAMYWYRQDPGQGLRLIYYSQIVNDFQKGDIAEGYSVSREKKESFPLTVTSAQKNPTAFYLCASNDGGVLYGYTFGSGTRLTVV.

The V and J genes are TRBV19 and TRBJ1-3; no definite D call. The ends were cut back, 2 bases at V and 0 bases at J, with 11 bases in the middle. The CDR3 length is 16 residues. Germline CDR1 and CDR2: LNHDA and SQIVND (reference sequence). The CDR3 DNA follows: TGTGCCAGTAGTATACTTCCTGGGAGCTCTGGAAACACCATATATTTT. This codes for CASSILPGSSGNTIYF.

The J gene is TRBJ1-2, the V gene TRBV27, with TRBD1 matching 8 bases. CDR1 MNHEY and CDR2 SMNVEV come from the germline V gene (reference sequence). V dropped 4 bases and J dropped 2; count of bases not matched to a gene: 3. The CDR3 length is 14 residues. The CDR3 loop is CASSSAGGNYGYTF. Written as DNA, the CDR3 is TGTGCCAGCAGTTCGGCAGGGGGCAACTATGGCTACACCTTC.

The rearrangement joins TRBV6-1 to TRBJ2-7; 10 nucleotides match TRBD2. Germline lookup yields CDR1 MNHNS and CDR2 SASEGT. The V segment lost 4 bases and the J segment 5 bases; nucleotides outside the gene matches: 11. The CDR3 is 16 amino acids. The DNA for the CDR3 is TGTGCCAGCAGTGGGTGGACTAGCGGACTACGTCACGAGCAGTACTTC. Its protein product is CASSGWTSGLRHEQYF.

This rearrangement joins TRBV24-1 to TRBJ1-5; 7 bases agree with TRBD1. Trimming removed 3 bases from V and 1 base from J; junction bases left unmatched: 17. CDR3 length equals 20 residues. Germline-derived CDR1 and CDR2 are KGHDR and SFDVKD. Here the CDR3 reads CATSDQVLQGTRRSNQPQHF. In DNA, the CDR3 is TGTGCCACCAGTGATCAGGTATTACAGGGGACCCGCCGGAGCAATCAGCCCCAGCATTTT.

The rearrangement uses TRBV29-1 and TRBJ1-2, with D maybe TRBD1 (6 bases). The germline V and J ends were trimmed by 6 bases and 5 bases, with 19 bases remaining between them. Germline CDR1 SQVTM, CDR2 ANQGSEA. The CDR3 totals 14 residues. The CDR3 DNA reads as TGCAGCGTGGCAAAGGATCGAGGGGGATATGGCTACACCTTC. Its translation is CSVAKDRGGYGYTF. Variable domain in full (rest from reference TRBV29-1 and TRBJ1-2): SAVISQKPSRDICQRGTSLTIQCQVDSQVTMMFWYRQQPGQSLTLIATANQGSEATYESGFVIDKFPISRPNLTFSTLTVSNMSPEDSSIYLCSVAKDRGGYGYTFGSGTRLTVV.

The V and J genes are TRBV2 and TRBJ1-2, with 8 bases aligning to TRBD1. Germline lookup yields CDR1 SNHLY and CDR2 FYNNEI. This CDR3 spans 14 amino acids. The J segment lost 2 bases and the V segment lost 6 bases, leaving 5 bases of the junction unmatched. CDR3 sequence reads: CASSRDRWNYGYTF. The CDR3 coding sequence is TGTGCCAGCAGCCGGGACAGGTGGAACTATGGCTACACCTTC.

V usage is TRBV15 and J usage is TRBJ1-5; D might be TRBD1 (5 bases). The CDR3 length is 15 residues. Trimming took off 1 base at V and 0 bases at J, with 7 bases between the two ends. The V gene's germline CDR1 is LNHNV and CDR2 YYDKDF (reference sequence). In DNA, the CDR3 is TGTGCCACCAGCAGAGGAAGGGGTAGCAATCAGCCCCAGCATTTT. The encoded protein is CATSRGRGSNQPQHF. The full variable domain, with the rest looked up from reference TRBV15 and TRBJ1-5, is DAMVIQNPRYQVTQFGKPVTLSCSQTLNHNVMYWYQQKSSQAPKLLFHYYDKDFNNEADTPDNFQSRRPNTSFCFLDIRSPGLGDTAMYLCATSRGRGSNQPQHFGDGTRLSIL.

This rearrangement joins TRBV20-1 to TRBJ1-1; the D is unclear. Germline assignment: CDR1 DFQATT and CDR2 SNEGSKA (reference sequence). V shed 3 bases and J shed 4 bases, with 15 bases lying between them. The CDR3 sequence is 14 residues long. CDR3 sequence reads: CSASPNGGVTEAFF. In DNA form, the CDR3 reads TGCAGTGCTAGTCCGAACGGCGGGGTCACTGAAGCTTTCTTT.

This chain joins TRBV11-1 and TRBJ2-1; 12 bases fit TRBD1. The CDR3 runs to 15 residues. The germline gives CDR1 SGHAT, CDR2 FQDESV (reference sequence). Trimming at V came to 6 bases and at J to 9 bases, leaving 9 bases not matched to a gene. Here the CDR3 reads CASRTGTGGAGEQFF. The CDR3 DNA reads TGTGCCAGCAGGACGGGGACAGGGGGCGCCGGTGAGCAGTTCTTC.

The J gene is TRBJ1-5, the V gene TRBV21-1; the table's D call TRBD1 went unverified against the DNA. TRBV21-1 is assigned pseudogene status. The CDR3 has 23 residues. The CDR3 protein is CASSKTPVIPLDRARGSNQPQHF. For the CDR3, the DNA is TGTGCCAGCAGCAAAACCCCCGTGATCCCCTTGGACAGGGCCAGGGGCAGCAATCAGCCCCAGCATTTT.

The chain recombines TRBV6-1 with TRBJ1-2; possible D gene TRBD1, 5 bases. V was shortened by 2 bases and J by 6 bases, with 13 bases between the two germline ends. Germline loops: CDR1 MNHNS, CDR2 SASEGT. The CDR3 has 14 residues. This chain's CDR3 is CASSERGGRDGYTF. CDR3 DNA: TGTGCCAGCAGTGAACGGGGGGGTAGGGATGGCTACACCTTC.

The rearrangement joins TRBV11-3 to TRBJ2-2, with TRBD1 matching over 9 bases. The V gene end was trimmed by 5 bases and the J gene end by 4 bases; junction bases not matched to a gene: 14. Germline V gene lookup returns CDR1 SGHNT and CDR2 YENEEA. CDR3 length equals 18 residues. For the CDR3, the DNA is TGTGCCAGCAGCCGCAGATCCACGGGACAGGGCGTCACCGGGGAGCTGTTTTTT. Translated: CASSRRSTGQGVTGELFF.

The V call is TRBV19, the J call TRBJ2-3; 12 bases map to TRBD1. Germline assignment: CDR1 LNHDA and CDR2 SQIVND (reference sequence). J gave up 6 bases and V 6 bases, and 7 bases lay outside the gene matches. This CDR3 is built from 15 residues. CDR3 region: CASSIGTGGGDTQYF. In DNA form, the CDR3 reads TGTGCCAGTAGCATTGGGACAGGGGGCGGCGATACGCAGTATTTT. Full variable domain (outside the CDR3, taken from reference TRBV19 and TRBJ2-3): DGGITQSPKYLFRKEGQNVTLSCEQNLNHDAMYWYRQDPGQGLRLIYYSQIVNDFQKGDIAEGYSVSREKKESFPLTVTSAQKNPTAFYLCASSIGTGGGDTQYFGPGTRLTVL.

This sequence joins TRBV7-2 and TRBJ2-2; D might be TRBD2 (6 bases). This CDR3 is 15 amino acids long. V was cut by 7 bases and J by 5 bases, with 17 bases left in between. Germline CDR1 and CDR2: SGHTA and FQGNSA. CDR3 DNA sequence: TGTGCCAGCAACCCTCAGGCGGCGGGGACCGGGGAGCTGTTTTTT. Translated, it gives CASNPQAAGTGELFF. Complete variable domain (other parts from reference TRBV7-2 and TRBJ2-2): GAGVSQSPSNKVTEKGKDVELRCDPISGHTALYWYRQSLGQGLEFLIYFQGNSAPDKSGLPSDRFSAERTGGSVSTLTIQRTQQEDSAVYLCASNPQAAGTGELFFGEGSRLTVL.